This TCR beta chain was identified during a study of cytomegalovirus exposure and HLA in healthy donors. This clone has a single count. The PCR used 60 Vbeta and 13 Jbeta primers. Some clones are missing from TCRdb's copy, which holds only in-frame ones; the method was immunoSEQ multiplex PCR. The table includes roughly 130,000 clones, around 65% detected once. V was shortened by 5 bases and J by 5 bases, with 9 bases between the two germline ends. Germline-derived CDR1 and CDR2 are MDHEN and SYDVKM. CDR3 length: 12 amino acids. This clonotype was sampled from a man between 18 and 35 years old in good health and CMV-seronegative. Sequencing was performed on PBMCs. The chain recombines TRBV28 with TRBJ1-1; D not resolved. The CDR3: CASSPRRTEAFF. The CDR3 DNA follows: TGTGCCAGCAGTCCTAGGAGGACTGAAGCTTTCTTT.